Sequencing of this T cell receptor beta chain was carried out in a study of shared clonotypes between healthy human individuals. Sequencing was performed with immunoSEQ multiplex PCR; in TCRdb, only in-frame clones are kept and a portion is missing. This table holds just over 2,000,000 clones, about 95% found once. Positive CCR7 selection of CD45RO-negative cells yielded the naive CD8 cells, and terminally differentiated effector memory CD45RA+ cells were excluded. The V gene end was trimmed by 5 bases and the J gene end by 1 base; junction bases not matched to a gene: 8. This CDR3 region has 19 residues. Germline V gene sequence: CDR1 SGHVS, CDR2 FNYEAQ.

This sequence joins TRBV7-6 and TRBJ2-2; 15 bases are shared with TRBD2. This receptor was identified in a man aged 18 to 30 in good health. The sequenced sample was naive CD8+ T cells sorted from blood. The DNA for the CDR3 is TGTGCCAGCAGCACCGGTCCGGGACTAGCGGGGGGGAACACCGGGGAGCTGTTTTTT. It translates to CASSTGPGLAGGNTGELFF.